This TCR beta chain was sequenced for a study of OX40 agonist ivuxolimab in advanced cancers. Background for the entire study: Ivuxolimab was an agonistic, fully human IgG2 monoclonal antibody directed against OX40 (CD134), a costimulatory receptor. Patients were allowed to have had prior anti-PD-1, anti-PD-L1 or anti-CTLA-4 therapy, and approximately 40% of the dose-escalation patients had previously received checkpoint inhibitors. In the dose-escalation cohort, 82.7% of patients were male, and the mean age was approximately 64 years, with a range of about 23 to 85. The paper reports the monotherapy dose-escalation portion (N = 52 patients) of the phase I ivuxolimab trial. Peripheral TCRbeta sequencing aimed to test whether ivuxolimab altered TCR sequence diversity and caused clonal T-cell expansion. Partial responses were achieved by three dose-escalation patients, of whom one had hepatocellular carcinoma and two had cutaneous melanoma. Among the approximately 50 dose-escalation patients, roughly 20 had hepatocellular carcinoma, roughly 15 melanoma, 9 renal cell carcinoma and 9 head and neck cancer. Intravenous ivuxolimab was administered to patients every 2 weeks at six dose levels: 0.01, 0.1, 0.3, 1.5, 3 and 10 mg/kg.

Genomic DNA was isolated from the sorted cells so that the TCRbeta CDR3 region could be sequenced. The immunoSEQ Assay was used to sequence the TCRbeta CDR3 regions. This immuneACCESS table, as held by TCRdb, lists in-frame sequences with V and J called but not all clones. Of the missing ones, under half trace to an unresolved V gene in checked studies; the others have no known cause. The sample includes around 110,000 clones, with less than 95% observed a single time. Roughly 1.2% of the sample rests with the top ten. The junction shows trimming of 6 bases on V and 5 bases on J, plus 14 bases between the germline ends. Including cysteine and phenylalanine, the CDR3 has 14 amino acids. Of the read, only the CDR3 DNA is kept; its 42 bases are in frame from base 1. The germline V gene (reference sequence) sets CDR1 to LNHDA and CDR2 to SQIVND. What the research found in general, with its limitations: In partial responders in the 0.1-3.0 mg/kg groups, normalized peripheral clonal expansion was found to be among the lowest, especially among CD8+ T cells. At doses from 0.1 to 3.0 mg/kg, clonal expansion was seen in both CD4+ and CD8+ blood T cells between baseline and week 6. Low levels of normalized T-cell clonal expansion were also seen in some patients who did not respond. After ivuxolimab, more expanded clones were found on average in CD8+ T cells than in CD4+ T cells. Antigen specificity was not determined for the clonally expanded peripheral T cells.

Patients with autoimmune disease history or receiving systemic immunosuppression were excluded from the trial. Peripheral blood for TCR sequencing was drawn from every dose cohort at baseline, at cycle 4 day 1 and at cycle 7 day 1. The samples were drawn from a first-in-human, open-label, multicenter phase I dose-escalation trial of ivuxolimab. Adults with locally advanced or metastatic melanoma, renal cell, hepatocellular, or head and neck squamous cell carcinoma were enrolled in the trial. Before TCR sequencing, CD4+ and CD8+ T cells were separately sorted from peripheral blood. On this clone: There is no known antigen for this receptor. No base-level quality is on record; no much larger clone is a single base apart.

The sequenced sample was CD4+ or CD8+ T cells sorted from blood, obtained in a trial of the OX40 agonist ivuxolimab. The sequence was obtained from an adult with an advanced solid tumor such as melanoma, head and neck, liver or kidney cancer. In this chain, TRBV19 is recombined with TRBJ2-1; D gene: possibly TRBD2, on 6 matching bases. The nucleotide sequence reads as follows: TGTGCCAGTAGGGATGCGGGACTGAACAATGAGCAGTTCTTC. This codes for CASRDAGLNNEQFF.